These 3 T cell receptor beta chains came from one sample sequenced in a study of T cell responses to AZD1222 COVID-19 vaccine. Libraries were prepared by immunoSEQ multiplex PCR; TCRdb keeps only in-frame clonotypes and omits some of them. The sample has 80,000 to 95,000 clones; 70% to 90% are singletons. The starting material was peripheral blood, obtained on day 0 of MenACWY control vaccination. The receptors originated from an adult in good health.

The chain is built from TRBV6-6 and TRBJ1-1; maybe TRBD1 (5 bases). Germline V gives CDR1 MNHNY, CDR2 SVGAGI (reference sequence). Trimming removed 2 bases from V and 1 base from J, with 8 bases in between. This CDR3 is 14 amino acids long. The CDR3 region has the DNA TGTGCCAGCAGTTACGGAGGACAGAACACTGAAGCTTTCTTT. Its translation is CASSYGGQNTEAFF.

This sequence joins TRBV20-1 and TRBJ1-2; 10 nucleotides line up with TRBD1. The CDR3 contains 14 residues. Losses at the gene ends were 3 bases for V and 7 bases for J; bases not matched to a gene: 8. The V gene's germline CDR1 is DFQATT and CDR2 SNEGSKA (reference sequence). The CDR3 DNA follows: TGCAGTGCTAGTGAGGACAGGGGGACTGGTGGCTACACCTTC. It is translated as CSASEDRGTGGYTF.

V gene TRBV5-6 combines with J gene TRBJ1-4, with 12 bases matching TRBD1. J lost 8 bases, V lost 4 bases, and 6 bases had no gene match. The CDR3 extends over 15 amino acids. Germline loops: CDR1 SGHDT, CDR2 YYEEEE. In DNA form, the CDR3 reads TGTGCCAGCAGCCCGGGACAGGGGGCAGGCGAAAAACTGTTTTTT. Amino acid sequence: CASSPGQGAGEKLFF.